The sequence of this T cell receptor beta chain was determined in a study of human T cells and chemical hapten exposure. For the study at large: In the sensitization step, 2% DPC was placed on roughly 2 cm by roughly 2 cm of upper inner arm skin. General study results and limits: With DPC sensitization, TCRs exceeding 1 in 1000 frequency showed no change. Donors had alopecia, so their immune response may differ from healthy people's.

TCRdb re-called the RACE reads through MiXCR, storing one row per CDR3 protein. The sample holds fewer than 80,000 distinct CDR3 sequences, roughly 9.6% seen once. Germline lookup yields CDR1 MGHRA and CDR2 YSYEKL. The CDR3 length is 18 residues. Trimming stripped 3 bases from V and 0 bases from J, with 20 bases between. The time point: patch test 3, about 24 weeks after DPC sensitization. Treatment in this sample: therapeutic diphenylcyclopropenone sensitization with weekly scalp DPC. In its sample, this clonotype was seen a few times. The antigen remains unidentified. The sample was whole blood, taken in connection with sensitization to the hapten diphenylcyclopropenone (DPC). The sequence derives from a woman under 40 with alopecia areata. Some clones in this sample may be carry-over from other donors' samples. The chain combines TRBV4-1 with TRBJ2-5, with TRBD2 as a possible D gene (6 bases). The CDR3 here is CASSQFNSGDVYQETQYF. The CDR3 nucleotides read TGCGCCAGCAGCCAGTTTAATTCGGGAGATGTGTACCAAGAGACCCAGTACTTC.